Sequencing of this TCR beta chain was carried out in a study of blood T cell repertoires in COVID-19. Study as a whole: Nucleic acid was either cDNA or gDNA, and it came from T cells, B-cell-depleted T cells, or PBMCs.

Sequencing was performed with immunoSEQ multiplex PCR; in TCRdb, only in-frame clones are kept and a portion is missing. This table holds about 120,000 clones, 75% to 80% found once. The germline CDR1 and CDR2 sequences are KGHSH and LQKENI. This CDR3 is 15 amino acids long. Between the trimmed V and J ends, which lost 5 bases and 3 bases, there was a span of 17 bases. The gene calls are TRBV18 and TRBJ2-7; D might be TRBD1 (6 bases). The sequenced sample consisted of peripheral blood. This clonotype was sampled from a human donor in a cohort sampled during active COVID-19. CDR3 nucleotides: TGTGCCAGCTCATCAATGGACAGATCGGACTACGAGCAGTACTTC. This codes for CASSSMDRSDYEQYF.